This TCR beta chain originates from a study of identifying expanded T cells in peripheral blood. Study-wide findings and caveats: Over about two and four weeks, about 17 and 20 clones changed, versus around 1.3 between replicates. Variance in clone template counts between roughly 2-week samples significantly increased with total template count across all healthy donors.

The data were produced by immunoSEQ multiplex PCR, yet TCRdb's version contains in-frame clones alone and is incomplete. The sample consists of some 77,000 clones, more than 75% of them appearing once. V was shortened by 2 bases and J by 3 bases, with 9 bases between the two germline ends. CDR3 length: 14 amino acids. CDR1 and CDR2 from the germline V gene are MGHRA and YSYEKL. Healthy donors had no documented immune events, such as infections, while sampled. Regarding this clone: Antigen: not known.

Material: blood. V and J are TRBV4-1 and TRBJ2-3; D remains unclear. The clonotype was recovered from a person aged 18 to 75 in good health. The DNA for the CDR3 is TGCGCCAGCAGCCAATTGCAGGCGACAGATACGCAGTATTTT. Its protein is CASSQLQATDTQYF.